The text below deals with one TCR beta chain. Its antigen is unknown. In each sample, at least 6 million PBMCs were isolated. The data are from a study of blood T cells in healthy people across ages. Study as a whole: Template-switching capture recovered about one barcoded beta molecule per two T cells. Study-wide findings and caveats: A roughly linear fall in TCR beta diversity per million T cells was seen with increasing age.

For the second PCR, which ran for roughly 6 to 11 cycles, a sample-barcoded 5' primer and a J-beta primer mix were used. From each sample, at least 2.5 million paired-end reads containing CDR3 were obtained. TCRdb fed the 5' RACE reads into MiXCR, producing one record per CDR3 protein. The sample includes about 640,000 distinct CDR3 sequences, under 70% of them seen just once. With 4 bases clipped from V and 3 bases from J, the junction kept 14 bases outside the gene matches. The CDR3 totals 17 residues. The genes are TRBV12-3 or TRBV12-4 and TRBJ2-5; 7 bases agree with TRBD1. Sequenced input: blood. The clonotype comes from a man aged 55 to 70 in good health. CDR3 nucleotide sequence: TGTGCCAGCAGTTCAAATAACAGGGGAAATGGCAAAGAGACCCAGTACTTC. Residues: CASSSNNRGNGKETQYF.